This T cell receptor beta chain came from a study of T cells expressing NK-cell markers. This CDR3 has 11 amino acids. Germline values: CDR1 MDHEN, CDR2 SYDVKM. Scientists made TCR beta cDNA using 5'RACE template switching with UMIs. TCRdb derives one entry per CDR3 protein from the 5' RACE reads, leaving out DNA. This sample's table has around 260,000 distinct CDR3 sequences. What was sequenced was blood T cells: a sorted CD56 or NKG2C T cell subset, CD4+ or CD8+ T cells, or bulk PBMC T cells (not recorded which). The chain links TRBV28 to TRBJ2-7; TCRdb outputs TRBD1, but without DNA this stays unchecked. This clonotype was sampled from a woman between 18 and 70 years old in good health. CDR3 in amino acids: CATLTAYEQYF.